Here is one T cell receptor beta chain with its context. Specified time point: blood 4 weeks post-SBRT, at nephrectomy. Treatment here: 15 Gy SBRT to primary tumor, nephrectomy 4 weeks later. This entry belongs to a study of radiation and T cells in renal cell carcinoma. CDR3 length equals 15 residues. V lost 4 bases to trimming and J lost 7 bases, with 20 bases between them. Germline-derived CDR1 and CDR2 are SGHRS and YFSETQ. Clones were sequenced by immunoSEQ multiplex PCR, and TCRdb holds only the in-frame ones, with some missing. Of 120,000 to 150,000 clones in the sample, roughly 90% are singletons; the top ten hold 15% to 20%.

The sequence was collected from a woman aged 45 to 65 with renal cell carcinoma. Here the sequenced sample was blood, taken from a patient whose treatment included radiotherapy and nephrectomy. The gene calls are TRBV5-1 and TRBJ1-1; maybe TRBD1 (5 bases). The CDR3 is CASSLSDPQGGEAFF. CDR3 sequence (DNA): TGCGCCAGCAGCCTTTCAGACCCCCAGGGTGGTGAAGCTTTCTTT. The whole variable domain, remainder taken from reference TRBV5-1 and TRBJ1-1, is KAGVTQTPRYLIKTRGQQVTLSCSPISGHRSVSWYQQTPGQGLQFLFEYFSETQRNKGNFPGRFSGRQFSNSRSEMNVSTLELGDSALYLCASSLSDPQGGEAFFGQGTRLTVV.